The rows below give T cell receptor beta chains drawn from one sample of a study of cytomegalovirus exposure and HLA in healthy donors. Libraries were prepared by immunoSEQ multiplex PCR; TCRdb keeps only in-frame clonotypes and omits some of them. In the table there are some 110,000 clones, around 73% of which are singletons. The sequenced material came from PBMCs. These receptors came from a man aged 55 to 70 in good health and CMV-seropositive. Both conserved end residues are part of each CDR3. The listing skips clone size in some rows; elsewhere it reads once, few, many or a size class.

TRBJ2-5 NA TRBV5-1 CASRNPSGQETQYF
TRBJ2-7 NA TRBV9 CASSLKSGDIAYEQYF
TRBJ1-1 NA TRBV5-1 CASSLEPNVVNTEAFF
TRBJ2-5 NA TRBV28 CASSLGGLAGTQETQYF
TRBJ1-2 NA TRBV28 CASSGIEGYGYTF
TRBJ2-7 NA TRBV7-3 CASSASGGGPYEQYF
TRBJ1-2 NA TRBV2 CASSGRTGNYGYTF
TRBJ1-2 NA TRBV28 CASSPVGPHRGYTF
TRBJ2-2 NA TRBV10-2 CASSFSGTGNTGELFF
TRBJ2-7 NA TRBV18 CASSPGTGATYEQYF
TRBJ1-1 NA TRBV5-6 CASSFFMNTEAFF
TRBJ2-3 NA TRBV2 CASTQGYTDTQYF
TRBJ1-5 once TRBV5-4 CASSLDRNQPQHF
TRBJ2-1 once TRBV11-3 CASSVRVSSYNEQFF
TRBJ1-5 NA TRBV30 CAWSTGDHQPQHF
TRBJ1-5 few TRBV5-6 CASSARRQGGQPQHF
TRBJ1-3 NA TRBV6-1 CASSEYREGNTIYF
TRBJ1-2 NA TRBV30 CAWKIQGDSYGYTF
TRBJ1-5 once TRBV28 CASSLVSQPQHF
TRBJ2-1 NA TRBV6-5 CASSTSIRLRNEQFF
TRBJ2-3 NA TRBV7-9 CASSLALAGVSTDTQYF
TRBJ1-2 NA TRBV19 CASSVNDLLVYGYTF
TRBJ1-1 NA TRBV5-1 CASSLDSMNTEAFF
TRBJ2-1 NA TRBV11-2 CASRRGGGYNEQFF
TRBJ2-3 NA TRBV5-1 CASSPGAPADTQYF
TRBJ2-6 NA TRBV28 CASSLAGSGANVLTF
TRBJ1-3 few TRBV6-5 CASSRDFGGNTIYF
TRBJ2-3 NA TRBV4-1 CASSQAYQGQGVKDTQYF
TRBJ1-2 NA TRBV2 CASSGPGDYGYTF
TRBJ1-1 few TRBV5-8 CASSLFGGETEAFF
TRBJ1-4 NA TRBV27 CASSADWTEKLFF
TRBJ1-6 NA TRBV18 CASSPSGQGNSPLHF
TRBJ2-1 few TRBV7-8 CASSIRDRREQFF
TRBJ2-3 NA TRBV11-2 CASRETQRGSNTDTQYF
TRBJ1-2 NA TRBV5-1 CASSLGTDTNYGYTF
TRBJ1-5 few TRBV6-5 CASSFDRNNQPQHF
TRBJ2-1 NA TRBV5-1 CASSLGDSSNEQFF
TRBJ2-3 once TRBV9 CASSVGRGRPDTQYF
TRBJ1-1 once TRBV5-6 CASSSMGLQNTEAFF
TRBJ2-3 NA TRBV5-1 CASSSDAGLSDTQYF
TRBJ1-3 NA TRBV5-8 CASSLDRGAGNTIYF
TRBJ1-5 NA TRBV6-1 CASRETGGDQPQHF
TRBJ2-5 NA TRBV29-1 CARGSSGGAETQYF
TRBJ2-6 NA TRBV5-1 CASSLGLANSGANVLTF
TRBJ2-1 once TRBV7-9 CASSLNRDNEQFF
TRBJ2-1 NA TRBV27 CASSWINSGQGSYNEQFF
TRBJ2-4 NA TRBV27 CASSPLAKNIQYF
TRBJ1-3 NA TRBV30 CALKGGPLEVADTIYF
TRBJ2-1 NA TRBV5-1 CASSRVLGGLAGNEQFF
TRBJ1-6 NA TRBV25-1 CASSEGGVSYNSPLHF
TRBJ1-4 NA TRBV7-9 CASSPLTEGARESEKLFF
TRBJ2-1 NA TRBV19 CASTPDRGNEQFF
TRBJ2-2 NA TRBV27 CASSPAPFTLNTGELFF